The clone carrying this T cell receptor (beta chain) was seen ten or more times. Antigen: not known. Genes and germline are mouse. This record comes from a study of CD8+ T cells in alopecia areata. Reverse transcription of extracted RNA yielded cDNA, which provided the sequencing template. TCRdb's copy holds only in-frame clones and misses some; the assay was immunoSEQ multiplex PCR. This repertoire holds roughly 1,900 clones, and none appear only once. General study points: Greater clonality was observed in lesional scalp samples, especially alopecia totalis/universalis, versus normal scalp. The study also sequences resident alphabeta T cells of normal skin in scalp samples.

The clonotype originates from a C3H/HeJ mouse with alopecia areata. The strain's MHC haplotype is H2-k. The sequenced sample was lesional skin.

CDR3 bases read: TGTGCCAGCAGTATAGAAGGGGGCGGCACCGGG. Amino acid sequence: CASSIEGGGTG. The whole CDR3 sequence reads CASSIEGGGTGQLYF. V and J are TRBV19 and TRBJ2-2; a possible D gene is TRBD1 (7 bases). The CDR3 goes on 4 residues after the read ends, and that part is filled in from the germline J gene. The V end was cut by 0 bases, the J end by 4 bases, with 10 bases between. The CDR3 contains 15 residues. Germline V CDR1 and CDR2: FNHDT, SITEND (reference sequence).